This TCR beta chain was identified during a study of Ad26.COV2.S vaccination and SARS-CoV-2 variants. Treatment given: around 19 received Ad26.COV2.S at low or high dose, single or two shots; several received placebo; per-sample allocation not given. On day 63 after the first injection, vaccine and placebo recipients gave samples. The donor's status was that of an adult aged 18-55 years in Boston. Trimming took 4 bases from V and 2 from J, leaving 17 bases between them. The CDR3 consists of 15 residues. The germline V gene encodes CDR1 SQVTM and CDR2 ANQGSEA. Sequencing used immunoSEQ multiplex PCR; TCRdb keeps in-frame clones, though not all of them. Of fewer than 500,000 clones in the sample, about 92% were seen once.

This specimen consisted of peripheral blood, obtained in a trial of Ad26.COV2.S vaccine versus placebo. The TCR sequence derives from a person aged 18 to 65 who received the Ad26.COV2.S COVID-19 vaccine or a placebo. This sequence joins TRBV29-1 and TRBJ1-1; possible D gene TRBD1, 5 bases. The CDR3 protein is CSVVRRVRRNTEAFF. The CDR3 DNA reads as TGCAGCGTTGTCCGCAGGGTGAGAAGAAACACTGAAGCTTTCTTT. The entire variable domain, with the rest obtained from reference TRBV29-1 and TRBJ1-1, is as follows: SAVISQKPSRDICQRGTSLTIQCQVDSQVTMMFWYRQQPGQSLTLIATANQGSEATYESGFVIDKFPISRPNLTFSTLTVSNMSPEDSSIYLCSVVRRVRRNTEAFFGQGTRLTVV.